This T cell receptor beta chain came from a study of vaccination and CD4 T cells after COVID-19. Study findings and constraints: Looking at convalescent patients, 304 of their 307 vaccine-specific clones were spike mono-reactive.

The treatment denotes: roughly 10-day PBMC culture with coronavirus spike peptide pools or control peptides (ViraFEST assay). Once peptide pools had expanded antigen-specific T cells, ViraFEST sequenced TCRs. This clonotype has only a few counts. The antigen remains unidentified. This CDR3 comprises 16 residues. The V and J ends lost 8 bases and 5 bases respectively, with 25 bases between them. Germline V gene lookup returns CDR1 DFQATT and CDR2 SNEGSKA (reference sequence). Cultured CD4+ T cells had their DNA profiled by the Oncomine TCR Beta short-read assay. Genomic DNA was isolated from cultured CD4+ T cells. One entry per CDR3 protein, called by TCRdb with MiXCR from the PCR reads. The data hold about 3,400 distinct CDR3 sequences, with 17% observed a single time.

The chain employs TRBV20-1 and TRBJ2-1; D might be TRBD2 (7 bases). Sequenced material: CD4+ T cells from blood, cultured in vitro. This TCR derives from a human donor who had recovered from COVID-19. In DNA, the CDR3 is TGCAGTATACATGGGGGGGGGGGCTATCGGAACAATGAGCAGTTCTTC. Its protein is CSIHGGGGYRNNEQFF.